One and the same sample provided the 9 T cell receptor beta chains below, sequenced in a study of Ad26.COV2.S vaccination and SARS-CoV-2 variants. Sequencing used immunoSEQ multiplex PCR; TCRdb keeps in-frame clones, though not all of them. Here the sample spans 300,000 to 450,000 clones, 92% being singletons. The material was peripheral blood, obtained after recovery from COVID-19. The receptor set was obtained from a human donor who had recovered from COVID-19.

The chain uses TRBV10-2 and TRBJ1-4; D remains ambiguous. The CDR3 extends over 18 amino acids. The V and J ends lost 2 bases and 0 bases respectively, with 16 bases between them. Germline V gene data show CDR1 as WSHSY and CDR2 as SAAADI. CDR3 sequence reads: CASSEIRQSYATNEKLFF. The DNA of the CDR3 is TGCGCCAGCAGTGAGATAAGGCAGTCGTATGCAACTAATGAAAAACTGTTTTTT.

The chain recombines TRBV19 with TRBJ1-2, with 7 bases lining up with TRBD1. Germline lookup yields CDR1 LNHDA and CDR2 SQIVND (reference sequence). The CDR3 sequence is 13 residues long. J gave up 7 bases and V 7 bases, and 9 bases lay outside the gene matches. The CDR3 loop is CASMAGGIGGYTF. CDR3 in DNA: TGTGCCAGTATGGCAGGGGGAATTGGTGGCTACACCTTC.

CDR3 sequence reads: CASSVPRAGSGVSYNEQFF. CDR3 coding DNA: TGTGCCAGCAGCGTACCCCGAGCGGGCAGCGGGGTCTCCTACAATGAGCAGTTCTTC. The V and J genes are TRBV9 and TRBJ2-1, with 7 nucleotides matching TRBD2. J gave up 0 bases and V 1 base, and 13 bases lay outside the gene matches. The CDR3 sequence is 19 residues long. The germline V gene encodes CDR1 SGDLS and CDR2 YYNGEE.

V usage is TRBV7-9 and J usage is TRBJ1-1; TRBD1 is a possible D gene (5 bases). V lost 2 bases and J 6 bases, leaving 19 bases between the germline ends. Germline V gene lookup returns CDR1 SEHNR and CDR2 FQNEAQ (reference sequence). The CDR3 totals 16 residues. The CDR3 here is CASSLIPTASRAEAFF. DNA for the CDR3: TGTGCCAGCAGCTTAATTCCGACAGCGTCTCGGGCTGAAGCTTTCTTT.

About this clone itself: Within the sample, other DNA sequences also encode this same CDR3. The chain employs TRBV7-8 and TRBJ2-7; 9 bases line up with TRBD1. There are 14 residues in the CDR3. V lost 1 base, J lost 2 bases, and 0 bases stayed unmatched. Germline loops: CDR1 SGHVS, CDR2 FQNEAQ. The CDR3 is CASSLGQGAYEQYF. In DNA, the CDR3 is TGTGCCAGCAGCTTAGGACAGGGGGCCTACGAGCAGTACTTC.

CDR3 region: CASSPTGGGIHEQYF. DNA of the CDR3: TGTGCCAGCAGCCCCACAGGGGGCGGGATCCACGAGCAGTACTTC. The J gene is TRBJ2-7, the V gene TRBV7-2; 9 positions match TRBD1. CDR1 and CDR2 from the germline V gene are SGHTA and FQGNSA. The CDR3 length is 15 residues. V shed 5 bases, J shed 5 bases, and the junction held 10 bases outside the gene matches.

This clone was seen once. This chain links TRBV5-1 with TRBJ2-1; D is possibly TRBD2 (6 bases). Germline CDR1 is SGHRS and CDR2 is YFSETQ. V lost 4 bases to trimming and J lost 7 bases, with 6 bases between them. The length of the CDR3 is 11 residues. CDR3: CASSRGNEQFF. The CDR3 region has the DNA TGCGCCAGCAGCCGGGGGAATGAGCAGTTCTTC.

The gene calls are TRBV6-5 and TRBJ2-7, with a weak D call TRBD1 (6 bases). Trimming shortened V by 7 bases and J by 4 bases, and 14 bases separated the two germline ends. This CDR3 has 13 amino acids. Per germline, CDR1 MNHEY and CDR2 SVGAGI. In DNA form, the CDR3 reads TGTGCCAGCACCCTACAGGGCGGTTACGAGCAGTACTTC. It encodes CASTLQGGYEQYF.

The rearrangement joins TRBV6-4 to TRBJ2-1; 11 bases align to TRBD2. In germline, CDR1 is MRHNA, CDR2 SNTAGT. V dropped 5 bases and J dropped 8; count of bases not matched to a gene: 8. The CDR3 covers 15 residues. As DNA, the CDR3 is TGTGCCAGCAGTCAGCTAGCGGGGGGTTCGGATGAGCAGTTCTTC. It specifies CASSQLAGGSDEQFF.